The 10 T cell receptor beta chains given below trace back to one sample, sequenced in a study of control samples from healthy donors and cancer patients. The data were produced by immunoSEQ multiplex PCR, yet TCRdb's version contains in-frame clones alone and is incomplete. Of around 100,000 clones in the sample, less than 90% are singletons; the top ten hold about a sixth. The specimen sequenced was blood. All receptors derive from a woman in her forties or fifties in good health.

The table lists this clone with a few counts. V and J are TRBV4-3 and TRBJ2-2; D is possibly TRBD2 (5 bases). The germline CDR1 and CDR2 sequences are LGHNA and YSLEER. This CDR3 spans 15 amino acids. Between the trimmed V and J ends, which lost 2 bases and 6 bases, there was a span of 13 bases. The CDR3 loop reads CASSQPPVGAGELFF. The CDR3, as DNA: TGCGCCAGCAGCCAACCCCCGGTCGGGGCCGGGGAGCTGTTTTTT.

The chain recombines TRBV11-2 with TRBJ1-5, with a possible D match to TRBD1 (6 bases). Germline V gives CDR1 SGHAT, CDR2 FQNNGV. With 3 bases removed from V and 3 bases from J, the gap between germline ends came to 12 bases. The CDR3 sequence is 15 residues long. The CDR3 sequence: CASSLYGQNNQPQHF. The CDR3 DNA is TGTGCCAGCAGCTTGTACGGACAGAACAATCAGCCCCAGCATTTT.

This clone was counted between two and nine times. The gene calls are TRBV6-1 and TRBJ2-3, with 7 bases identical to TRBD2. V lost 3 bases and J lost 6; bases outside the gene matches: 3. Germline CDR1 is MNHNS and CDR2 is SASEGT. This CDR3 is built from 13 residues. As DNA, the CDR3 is TGTGCCAGCAGTGACATGGGGGGGGATACGCAGTATTTT. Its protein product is CASSDMGGDTQYF.

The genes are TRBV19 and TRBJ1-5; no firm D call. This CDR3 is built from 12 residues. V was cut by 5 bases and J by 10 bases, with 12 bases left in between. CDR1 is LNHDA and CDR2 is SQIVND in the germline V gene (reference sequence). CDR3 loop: CASSPKGLPQHF. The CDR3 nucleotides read TGTGCCAGTAGTCCCAAGGGCCTCCCCCAGCATTTT.

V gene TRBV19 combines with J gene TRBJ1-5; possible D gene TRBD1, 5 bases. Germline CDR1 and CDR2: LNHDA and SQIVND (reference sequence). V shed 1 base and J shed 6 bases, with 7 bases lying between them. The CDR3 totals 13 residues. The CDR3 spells CASSIGGGQPQHF. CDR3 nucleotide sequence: TGTGCCAGTAGTATAGGGGGGGGTCAGCCCCAGCATTTT.

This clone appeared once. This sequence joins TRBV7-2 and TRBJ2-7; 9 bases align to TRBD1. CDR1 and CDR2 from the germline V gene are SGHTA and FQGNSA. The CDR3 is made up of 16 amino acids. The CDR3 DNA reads TGTGCCAGCAGCTTAAATCCGGGACAGGGATACTACGAGCAGTGCGTC. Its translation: CASSLNPGQGYYEQCV.

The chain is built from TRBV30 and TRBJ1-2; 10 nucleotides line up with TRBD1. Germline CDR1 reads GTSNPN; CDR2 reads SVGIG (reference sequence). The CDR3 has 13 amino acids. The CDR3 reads CGSVGQGSEGYTF. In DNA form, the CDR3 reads TGTGGCTCGGTGGGACAGGGGTCGGAGGGCTACACCTTC.

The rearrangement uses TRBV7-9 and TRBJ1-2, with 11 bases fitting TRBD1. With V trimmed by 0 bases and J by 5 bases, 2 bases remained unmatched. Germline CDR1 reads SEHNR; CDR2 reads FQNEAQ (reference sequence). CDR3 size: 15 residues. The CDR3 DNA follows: TGTGCCAGCAGCTTAGCGGGACAGGGGGTTTATGGCTACACCTTC. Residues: CASSLAGQGVYGYTF.

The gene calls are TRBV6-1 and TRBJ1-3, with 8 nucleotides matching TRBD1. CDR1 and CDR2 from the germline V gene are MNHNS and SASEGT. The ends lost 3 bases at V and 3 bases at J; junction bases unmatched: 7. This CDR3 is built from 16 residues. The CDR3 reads CASSEERTGFGNTIYF. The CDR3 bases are TGTGCCAGCAGTGAGGAACGGACAGGGTTTGGAAACACCATATATTTT.

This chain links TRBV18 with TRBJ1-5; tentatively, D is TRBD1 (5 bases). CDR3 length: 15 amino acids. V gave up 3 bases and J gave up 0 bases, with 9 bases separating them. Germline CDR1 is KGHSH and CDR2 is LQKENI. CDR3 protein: CASSPSGNSNQPQHF. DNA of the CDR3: TGTGCCAGCTCACCGTCAGGGAATAGCAATCAGCCCCAGCATTTT. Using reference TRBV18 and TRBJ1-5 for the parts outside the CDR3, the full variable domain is NAGVMQNPRHLVRRRGQEARLRCSPMKGHSHVYWYRQLPEEGLKFMVYLQKENIIDESGMPKERFSAEFPKEGPSILRIQQVVRGDSAAYFCASSPSGNSNQPQHFGDGTRLSIL.